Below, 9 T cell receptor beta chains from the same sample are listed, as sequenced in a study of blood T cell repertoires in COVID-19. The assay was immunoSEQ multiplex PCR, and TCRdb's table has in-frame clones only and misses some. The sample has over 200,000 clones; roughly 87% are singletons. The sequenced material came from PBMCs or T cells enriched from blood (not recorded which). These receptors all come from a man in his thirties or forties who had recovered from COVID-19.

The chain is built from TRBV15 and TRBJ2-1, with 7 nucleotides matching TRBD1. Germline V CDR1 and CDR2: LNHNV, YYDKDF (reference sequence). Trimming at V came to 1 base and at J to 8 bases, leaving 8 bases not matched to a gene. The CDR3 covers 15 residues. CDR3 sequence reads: CATSRGDSGGDEQFF. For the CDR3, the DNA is TGTGCCACCAGCAGAGGCGATTCAGGGGGAGATGAGCAGTTCTTC.

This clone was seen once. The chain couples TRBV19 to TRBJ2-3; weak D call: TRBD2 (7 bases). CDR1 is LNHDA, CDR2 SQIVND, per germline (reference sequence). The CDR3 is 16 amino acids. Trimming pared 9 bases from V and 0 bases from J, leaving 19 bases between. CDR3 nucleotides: TGTGCCAGCGGGGGCGGGGGCACCTATAGCACAGATACGCAGTATTTT. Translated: CASGGGGTYSTDTQYF. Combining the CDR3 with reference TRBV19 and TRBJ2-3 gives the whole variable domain DGGITQSPKYLFRKEGQNVTLSCEQNLNHDAMYWYRQDPGQGLRLIYYSQIVNDFQKGDIAEGYSVSREKKESFPLTVTSAQKNPTAFYLCASGGGGTYSTDTQYFGPGTRLTVL.

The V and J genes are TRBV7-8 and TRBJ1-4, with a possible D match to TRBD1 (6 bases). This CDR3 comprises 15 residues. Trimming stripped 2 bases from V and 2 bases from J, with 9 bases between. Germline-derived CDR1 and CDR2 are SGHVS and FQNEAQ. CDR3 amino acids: CASSLRGGTNEKLFF. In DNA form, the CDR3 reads TGTGCCAGCAGCTTAAGGGGGGGGACTAATGAAAAACTGTTTTTT.

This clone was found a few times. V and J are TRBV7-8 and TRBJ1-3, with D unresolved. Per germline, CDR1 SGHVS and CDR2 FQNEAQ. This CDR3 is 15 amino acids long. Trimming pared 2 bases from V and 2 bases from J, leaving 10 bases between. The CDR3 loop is CASSLFGGAGNTIYF. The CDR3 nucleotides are TGTGCCAGCAGCTTATTTGGCGGGGCTGGAAACACCATATATTTT.

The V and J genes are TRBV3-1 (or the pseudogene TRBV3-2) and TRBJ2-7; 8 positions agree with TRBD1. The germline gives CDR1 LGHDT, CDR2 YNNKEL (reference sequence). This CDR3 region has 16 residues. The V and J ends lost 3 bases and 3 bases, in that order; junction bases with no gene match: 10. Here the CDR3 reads CASSHLGTGSHYEQYF. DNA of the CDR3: TGTGCCAGCAGCCACCTCGGGACAGGATCCCACTACGAGCAGTACTTC.

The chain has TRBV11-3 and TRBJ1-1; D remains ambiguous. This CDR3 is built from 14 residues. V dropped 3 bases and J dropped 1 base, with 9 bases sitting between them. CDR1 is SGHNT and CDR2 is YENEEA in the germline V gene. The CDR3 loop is CASSFIRENTEAFF. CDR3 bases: TGTGCCAGCAGCTTCATTAGAGAGAACACTGAAGCTTTCTTT.

The CDR3 bases are TGTGCCAGCCGGGGACAGACGTATTCACCCCTCCACTTT. Its protein product is CASRGQTYSPLHF. This chain connects TRBV6-6 to TRBJ1-6, with 7 bases identical to TRBD1. The V segment lost 8 bases and the J segment 8 bases; nucleotides outside the gene matches: 6. Germline CDR1 reads MNHNY; CDR2 reads SVGAGI (reference sequence). This CDR3 is built from 13 residues.

For the CDR3, the DNA is TGTGCCAGCACCCAAGCCCTCCTGAGGAACACTGAAGCTTTCTTT. It yields the protein CASTQALLRNTEAFF. V usage is TRBV6-5 and J usage is TRBJ1-1; no firm D call. V dropped 7 bases and J dropped 1 base, with 16 bases sitting between them. The germline V gene has CDR1 MNHEY and CDR2 SVGAGI. The CDR3 has 15 residues.

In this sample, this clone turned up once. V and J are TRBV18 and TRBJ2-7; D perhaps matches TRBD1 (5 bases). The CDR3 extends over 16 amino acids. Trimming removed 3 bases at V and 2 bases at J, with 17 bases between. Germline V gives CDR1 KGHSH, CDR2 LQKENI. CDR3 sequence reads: CASSPLTDLGAYEQYF. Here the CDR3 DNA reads TGTGCCAGCTCACCCCTTACAGACCTAGGGGCCTACGAGCAGTACTTC.